This T cell receptor beta chain emerged from a study of shared clonotypes between healthy human individuals. Study-wide results and limits: Genetic and exposure-history diversity was limited by the few donors. Relative to their counterparts shared across all four donors, non-shared clonotypes exhibited diminished generation probabilities. When naive CD4 clonotypes were compared across several donors, approximately 5% were shared.

Per germline, CDR1 SEHNR and CDR2 FQNEAQ (reference sequence). This CDR3 has 16 amino acids. Germline trimming cut 5 bases from V and 5 bases from J; bases unmatched to any gene: 10. With regard to this clone: Its cognate antigen is unknown.

Cells designated naive CD8 were CD45RO-negative and were positively selected for CCR7, with terminally differentiated effector memory CD45RA+ cells excluded. Each of the donors was a healthy adult who was HIV-negative and had not had a recent acute infection or vaccination. This table comes from immunoSEQ multiplex PCR, and its TCRdb copy is limited to in-frame clones, with some not included. The sample holds hundreds of thousands of clones, 90% to 97% seen once. Sequencing was carried out using naive CD8+ T cells sorted from blood. The sequence came from a man aged 25 to 40 in good health. V gene TRBV7-9 combines with J gene TRBJ2-5; 11 positions agree with TRBD1. The CDR3 DNA reads as TGTGCCAGCAGCAAAACAGGACAGGGGGCTCGGGAGACCCAGTACTTC. This encodes CASSKTGQGARETQYF.